This TCR beta chain was sequenced for a study of cytotoxic CD8 clonotypes in ibrutinib-treated CLL. Study as a whole: The response samples were taken once patients had been treated for a median of around eleven months, range 6 to 36. Sequencing produced an average of about 250,000 productive templates and some 100,000 productive rearrangements per sample. Study findings and constraints: Investigators sampled sustained-remission and progressing patients at differing times. Patients had baseline clonality above age-matched healthy donors, and this clonality moved with circulating CD8+ T-cell counts.

Notes on this clone: Its specificity is unknown.

V was shortened by 7 bases and J by 6 bases, with 12 bases between the two germline ends. The CDR3 has 12 amino acids. The germline CDR1 and CDR2 sequences are MDHEN and SYDVKM. Assay: immunoSEQ multiplex PCR; the TCRdb copy retains only in-frame clones and omits some. This table has 52,000 or so clones, approximately 82% appearing once. This sample comprised PBMCs, obtained after 24 months of ibrutinib treatment. The clonotype was recovered from a human donor with chronic lymphocytic leukemia. This sequence joins TRBV28 and TRBJ1-1; D is possibly TRBD1 (5 bases). The CDR3 loop reads CASTGTEAEAFF. The CDR3 nucleotides read TGTGCCAGCACAGGGACGGAGGCTGAAGCTTTCTTT.